This TCR beta chain was sequenced for a study of shared clonotypes between healthy human individuals. V lost 4 bases and J lost 4, with 17 bases in between. The CDR3 loop spans 16 amino acids. Germline V gives CDR1 MGHRA, CDR2 YSYEKL. Comment on this clone: Its antigen is as yet unknown.

The method was immunoSEQ multiplex PCR; TCRdb's version includes in-frame clones alone and lacks a portion of them. Of just over 2,000,000 clones in the sample, approximately 94% are singletons; the top ten hold 0.9% to 1.4%. Study observations and caveats: The rarefaction results pointed to incomplete sorted-subset sequencing despite large depth.

Selected positively for CCR7 and CD45RO-negative, naive CD8 cells excluded terminally differentiated effector memory CD45RA+ cells. Sequencing was carried out using naive CD8+ T cells sorted from blood. This rearrangement joins TRBV4-1 to TRBJ2-1; weak D call: TRBD2 (5 bases). The sequence derives from a man aged 18 to 29 in good health. CDR3 nucleotide sequence: TGCGCCAGCAGCCCTAATAGCGCGGGTACATACAATGAGCAGTTCTTC. Protein sequence: CASSPNSAGTYNEQFF.